The 25 T cell receptor beta chains below come from one sample, sequenced in a study of CXCR3-negative and CXCR3-positive naive CD8 T cells (dated by TCRdb to the late 2010s). Sequencing took place on a NextSeq 550. The Human TCR Profiling Kit (MiLaboratory) was used to prepare UMI-labeled 5' RACE TRB cDNA libraries. TCRdb reprocessed the reads, and each CDR3 protein sequence is entered once, without DNA. The table for this sample lists 75,000 to 100,000 distinct CDR3 sequences. About 1.6% of the sample is in the top ten clones. The sample comprised naive CXCR3- CD8+ T cells from blood. The cell subset or site label on this specimen signifies: CD45RO-CCR7+CD27+CD95- naive CD8+ T cells lacking CXCR3 (TNR3-). These receptors all come from a human donor in good health. Some clones in this sample may be carry-over from other donors' samples.

The chain couples TRBV20-1 to TRBJ2-7; TCRdb gives TRBD2 as the D gene, but with no DNA this cannot be confirmed. This CDR3 region has 13 residues. Germline CDR1 is DFQATT and CDR2 is SNEGSKA (reference sequence). Here the CDR3 reads CSARGGLFSEQYF.

V and J are TRBV20-1 and TRBJ2-5; TCRdb designates TRBD1, a call that cannot be tested without DNA. Germline V gene lookup returns CDR1 DFQATT and CDR2 SNEGSKA (reference sequence). The CDR3 loop spans 13 amino acids. The CDR3 loop reads CSAIGGAGETQYF.

V and J are TRBV11-2 and TRBJ2-7; TCRdb calls TRBD1, which cannot be checked without DNA. The CDR3 contains 15 residues. Germline CDR1 reads SGHAT; CDR2 reads FQNNGV. This CDR3 is CASSPPDRGAYEQYF. Combining the CDR3 with reference TRBV11-2 and TRBJ2-7 gives the whole variable domain EAGVAQSPRYKIIEKRQSVAFWCNPISGHATLYWYQQILGQGPKLLIQFQNNGVVDDSQLPKDRFSAERLKGVDSTLKIQPAKLEDSAVYLCASSPPDRGAYEQYFGPGTRLTVT.

The chain recombines TRBV6-5 with TRBJ2-1; no DNA is available, so the TRBD2 call from TCRdb remains unchecked. Germline CDR1 is MNHEY and CDR2 is SVGAGI. The CDR3 totals 16 residues. The CDR3 sequence: CASSLTSATDYNEQFF.

This chain joins TRBV29-1 and TRBJ2-2. This CDR3 has 12 residues. Germline CDR1 reads SQVTM; CDR2 reads ANQGSEA. CDR3 sequence reads: CSGSMNTGELFF.

J is TRBJ2-1 and V is TRBV28; TCRdb outputs TRBD1, but without DNA this stays unchecked. The CDR3 runs to 16 residues. Germline CDR1 reads MDHEN; CDR2 reads SYDVKM. CDR3 sequence: CASSLFPGQGKHEQFF.

This chain joins TRBV5-1 and TRBJ2-2; the D call of TRBD2 rests on TCRdb alone, since no DNA is present to check it. The CDR3 covers 16 residues. Germline assignment: CDR1 SGHRS and CDR2 YFSETQ. CDR3 protein: CASSLLAGFSPGELFF.

The chain combines TRBV12-3 or TRBV12-4 with TRBJ1-2; TCRdb calls TRBD1, which cannot be checked without DNA. The CDR3 has 13 residues. This CDR3 reads CASSGDRNYGYTF.

V is TRBV29-1 and J is TRBJ2-7; the D call from TCRdb, TRBD1, cannot be confirmed without DNA. Germline CDR1 is SQVTM and CDR2 is ANQGSEA. There are 13 residues in the CDR3. The CDR3 region is CSVAARAPYEQYF.

This chain links TRBV12-3 or TRBV12-4 with TRBJ2-7; without DNA, the TCRdb call of TRBD2 cannot be checked. The CDR3 has 13 residues. CDR3 protein: CASRPGLKYEQYF.

V gene TRBV5-5 combines with J gene TRBJ2-1. CDR1 SGHKS and CDR2 YYEKEE come from the germline V gene (reference sequence). CDR3 size: 16 residues. This CDR3 is CASRHVFGVSYNEQFF.

The chain has TRBV4-3 and TRBJ1-1; TCRdb picks TRBD1, but there is no DNA to check that call. The CDR3 totals 17 residues. CDR1 is LGHNA and CDR2 is YSLEER in the germline V gene. The CDR3 here is CASSQDRTGFMNTEAFF.

The chain joins TRBV3-1 to TRBJ2-5; the TCRdb call, TRBD2, lacks DNA for checking. Germline V gene sequence: CDR1 LGHDT, CDR2 YNNKEL (reference sequence). This CDR3 comprises 16 residues. CDR3 sequence: CASSRRLAGNQETQYF.

The rearrangement joins TRBV14 to TRBJ2-5; TCRdb selects TRBD1, and the lack of DNA leaves this call unchecked. Germline values: CDR1 SGHDN, CDR2 FVKESK. The CDR3 runs to 17 residues. The CDR3 spells CASSFPKAVILKETQYF.

The CDR3: CASRMVYQETQYF. V is TRBV11-2 and J is TRBJ2-5. The CDR3 runs 13 residues. Per the germline V gene, CDR1 is SGHAT and CDR2 is FQNNGV. Full variable domain (outside the CDR3, taken from reference TRBV11-2 and TRBJ2-5): EAGVAQSPRYKIIEKRQSVAFWCNPISGHATLYWYQQILGQGPKLLIQFQNNGVVDDSQLPKDRFSAERLKGVDSTLKIQPAKLEDSAVYLCASRMVYQETQYFGPGTRLLVL.

The genes are TRBV29-1 and TRBJ2-7; TCRdb calls TRBD1, which cannot be checked without DNA. Germline assignment: CDR1 SQVTM and CDR2 ANQGSEA. This CDR3 contains 13 residues. The chain's CDR3 is CSVIGGASYEQYF.

V gene TRBV7-9 combines with J gene TRBJ2-7. Germline CDR1 reads SEHNR; CDR2 reads FQNEAQ (reference sequence). CDR3 length equals 15 residues. CDR3 residues: CASSLEAEGTYEQYF.

This chain joins TRBV13 and TRBJ2-7; absent DNA, TCRdb's TRBD1 call cannot be checked. The CDR3 is made up of 13 amino acids. CDR1 is PRHDT, CDR2 FYEKMQ, per germline (reference sequence). CDR3 protein: CASRPTGAYEQYF.

The rearrangement uses TRBV6-6 and TRBJ2-7; TCRdb outputs TRBD1, but without DNA this stays unchecked. The CDR3 length is 14 residues. Germline values: CDR1 MNHNY, CDR2 SVGAGI (reference sequence). The CDR3 sequence is CASTDPGHTYEQYF.

V gene TRBV20-1 combines with J gene TRBJ1-5; TCRdb's assignment of TRBD1 cannot be checked, as there is no DNA. Germline V gene lookup returns CDR1 DFQATT and CDR2 SNEGSKA (reference sequence). The CDR3 length is 15 residues. This chain's CDR3 is CSAKFIKGVDQPQHF.

V is TRBV4-3 and J is TRBJ1-5; TCRdb's D call of TRBD1 is untestable without DNA. Germline V gene lookup returns CDR1 LGHNA and CDR2 YSLEER. There are 16 residues in the CDR3. This CDR3 is CASSQDRQGTGQPQHF.

The rearrangement links TRBV7-9 to TRBJ1-2. This CDR3 has 13 residues. Germline V gene data show CDR1 as SEHNR and CDR2 as FQNEAQ (reference sequence). CDR3 sequence: CASSLGWTYGYTF.

V usage is TRBV29-1 and J usage is TRBJ1-3; TCRdb's assignment of TRBD1 cannot be checked, as there is no DNA. CDR3 length: 12 amino acids. The germline CDR1 and CDR2 sequences are SQVTM and ANQGSEA. CDR3 amino acids: CSARTGANTIYF.

The chain is built from TRBV29-1 and TRBJ2-7. This CDR3 is 13 amino acids long. Germline assignment: CDR1 SQVTM and CDR2 ANQGSEA. This CDR3 is CSVEAGDSYEQYF.

The V gene is TRBV19, the J gene TRBJ2-7. The CDR3 runs 12 residues. Germline CDR1 and CDR2: LNHDA and SQIVND (reference sequence). CDR3 amino acids: CASTMDGEEQYF.